This T cell receptor (beta chain) was retrieved from a study of T cells in Graves' hyperthyroidism and ophthalmopathy. Study-level points and caveats: Blood also held most thyroid clonotypes expanded beyond 0.001.

Researchers took RNA transcripts and amplified the TCR beta CDR3 regions from them. Using the HTBI primer set, a first-round RT-PCR was run on the TCR CDR3. TCRdb analysed the multiplex PCR reads with MiXCR anew, one entry per CDR3 protein. The repertoire includes about 600,000 distinct CDR3 sequences, 16% of them detected once, and roughly 3% sits in the top ten. The length of the CDR3 is 14 residues. V lost 3 bases and J 8 bases, leaving 14 bases between the germline ends. Isolation of PBMCs was performed on 10 ml fresh peripheral blood. This clonotype was counted many times. Its antigen is undetermined.

Sample: blood. The sequence was obtained from a woman between 40 and 55 years old with Graves' ophthalmopathy. The chain couples TRBV12-3 or TRBV12-4 to TRBJ2-1; TRBD1 or TRBD2 may be the D gene (5 bases each). CDR3 loop: CASSFAGTWDEQFF. CDR3 coding DNA: TGTGCCAGCAGTTTTGCAGGGACCTGGGATGAGCAGTTCTTC.